The 27 T cell receptor beta chains presented below share a single source sample, sequenced in a study of T cell responses to AZD1222 COVID-19 vaccine. The table came from immunoSEQ multiplex PCR; TCRdb's copy has only in-frame clones and leaves some out. The sample lists about 35,000 clones; 65% to 90% were seen once. The starting material was peripheral blood, obtained 28 days after the second AZD1222 dose. Receptor source: an adult who received the AZD1222 COVID-19 vaccine.

This clone was counted once. The chain recombines TRBV18 with TRBJ1-1, with D unclear. Germline V CDR1 and CDR2: KGHSH, LQKENI. There are 12 residues in the CDR3. Deletions cut 5 bases from V and 5 bases from J, with 9 bases between. In nucleotides, the CDR3 is TGTGCCAGCTCAGATCAGGTAACTGAAGCTTTCTTT. Translation: CASSDQVTEAFF.

This rearrangement joins TRBV2 to TRBJ2-5, with 11 bases identical to TRBD1. The germline V gene encodes CDR1 SNHLY and CDR2 FYNNEI. This CDR3 is 15 amino acids long. With V trimmed by 6 bases and J by 5 bases, 8 bases remained unmatched. The CDR3 nucleotides are TGTGCCAGCAGGGGTGGACAGGGGGCACGGGAGACCCAGTACTTC. Amino acid sequence: CASRGGQGARETQYF.

V and J are TRBV19 and TRBJ1-5, with D perhaps matching TRBD1 (5 bases). The CDR3 spans 19 residues. The V gene lost 8 bases and the J gene lost 2 bases, with 28 bases spanning the gap. CDR1 is LNHDA, CDR2 SQIVND, per germline (reference sequence). CDR3 bases: TGTGCCAGTTCACGGAGAGGGCAGCAATCGGCGACAGGCAATCAGCCCCAGCATTTT. This codes for CASSRRGQQSATGNQPQHF.

The V and J genes are TRBV5-1 and TRBJ1-4; possible D gene TRBD1, 6 bases. The CDR3 runs to 16 residues. The germline gives CDR1 SGHRS, CDR2 YFSETQ. Trimming took off 0 bases at V and 1 base at J, with 10 bases between the two ends. CDR3 protein: CASSLGTGLTNEKLFF. CDR3 DNA sequence: TGCGCCAGCAGCTTGGGTACAGGGCTAACTAATGAAAAACTGTTTTTT.

V is TRBV11-3 and J is TRBJ2-3; D may correspond to TRBD1 or TRBD2 (5 bases each). This CDR3 is 14 amino acids long. Trimming shortened V by 1 base and J by 5 bases, and 10 bases separated the two germline ends. Germline lookup yields CDR1 SGHNT and CDR2 YENEEA. Here the CDR3 reads CASSLGGVQDTQYF. As DNA, the CDR3 is TGTGCCAGCAGCTTAGGAGGGGTACAAGATACGCAGTATTTT. The complete variable domain, with remaining parts taken from reference TRBV11-3 and TRBJ2-3, reads EAGVVQSPRYKIIEKKQPVAFWCNPISGHNTLYWYLQNLGQGPELLIRYENEEAVDDSQLPKDRFSAERLKGVDSTLKIQPAELGDSAVYLCASSLGGVQDTQYFGPGTRLTVL.

The chain couples TRBV30 to TRBJ1-2; D is perhaps TRBD1 (6 bases). Trimming removed 4 bases at V and 8 bases at J, with 17 bases between. Germline assignment: CDR1 GTSNPN and CDR2 SVGIG (reference sequence). This CDR3 is 13 amino acids long. This chain's CDR3 is CAWTKQGGYGYTF. For the CDR3, the DNA is TGTGCCTGGACGAAACAGGGTGGATACGGCTACACCTTC.

This clone is labeled medium-sized. The chain couples TRBV7-8 to TRBJ1-2; 9 nucleotides match TRBD1. This CDR3 is 16 amino acids long. Germline trimming cut 1 base from V and 4 bases from J; bases unmatched to any gene: 7. Per germline, CDR1 SGHVS and CDR2 FQNEAQ. This chain's CDR3 is CASSLGDRDRVYGYTF. The CDR3 bases are TGTGCCAGCAGCTTAGGGGACAGGGATCGAGTCTATGGCTACACCTTC.

The chain uses TRBV11-2 and TRBJ1-4, with D maybe TRBD1 (5 bases). The V gene lost 8 bases and the J gene lost 0 bases, with 10 bases spanning the gap. The CDR3 contains 14 residues. Germline V gives CDR1 SGHAT, CDR2 FQNNGV. The CDR3 DNA follows: TGTGCCAGCGGGGGGGGTCCAACTAATGAAAAACTGTTTTTT. This gives the protein CASGGGPTNEKLFF.

The V and J genes are TRBV10-2 and TRBJ1-1; D is perhaps TRBD1 (5 bases). The CDR3 contains 14 residues. Germline V gene lookup returns CDR1 WSHSY and CDR2 SAAADI. V was cut by 4 bases and J by 1 base, with 10 bases left in between. The CDR3 coding sequence is TGCGCCAGCAGTGTGAACAGGCCGAACACTGAAGCTTTCTTT. It is translated as CASSVNRPNTEAFF.

The chain joins TRBV19 to TRBJ1-1, with TRBD1 matching over 7 bases. V shed 7 bases and J 5 bases; nucleotides not matched to a gene: 7. CDR1 is LNHDA and CDR2 is SQIVND in the germline V gene (reference sequence). The CDR3 length is 13 residues. The DNA of the CDR3 is TGTGCCAGTACGGGACAGCTGGTGACTGAAGCTTTCTTT. Residues: CASTGQLVTEAFF.

This chain links TRBV6-1 with TRBJ1-2; unclear D gene. Germline V gene lookup returns CDR1 MNHNS and CDR2 SASEGT. This CDR3 is built from 14 residues. Trimming shortened V by 2 bases and J by 0 bases, and 7 bases separated the two germline ends. CDR3 region: CASSEMFSNYGYTF. CDR3 in DNA: TGTGCCAGCAGTGAAATGTTTTCTAACTATGGCTACACCTTC.

The rearrangement links TRBV7-9 to TRBJ1-1; TRBD1 is a possible D gene (5 bases). This CDR3 contains 13 residues. The germline V and J ends were trimmed by 4 bases and 9 bases, with 15 bases remaining between them. In germline, CDR1 is SEHNR, CDR2 FQNEAQ (reference sequence). This CDR3 is CASSSPGEGQAFF. DNA for the CDR3: TGTGCCAGCAGCTCCCCGGGGGAGGGACAAGCTTTCTTT.

This CDR3 is CASSVEPVPNADTQYF. DNA of the CDR3: TGTGCCAGCAGCGTAGAGCCCGTTCCCAACGCAGATACGCAGTATTTT. This sequence joins TRBV9 and TRBJ2-3; D is unclear. The CDR3 is 16 amino acids. In germline, CDR1 is SGDLS, CDR2 YYNGEE. V was clipped by 0 bases and J by 4 bases, with 15 bases between them.

The chain recombines TRBV2 with TRBJ1-1, with TRBD1 matching 9 bases. V shed 4 bases and J 1 base; nucleotides not matched to a gene: 1. The CDR3 covers 14 residues. Germline assignment: CDR1 SNHLY and CDR2 FYNNEI. The CDR3 sequence: CASSGQGGNTEAFF. CDR3 bases: TGTGCCAGCAGTGGACAGGGGGGGAACACTGAAGCTTTCTTT.

The genes are TRBV5-4 and TRBJ2-7; D gene ambiguous. The CDR3 contains 15 residues. Germline CDR1 reads SGHNT; CDR2 reads YYREEE (reference sequence). The V and J ends lost 0 bases and 3 bases respectively, with 13 bases between them. The CDR3 is CASSLGYRLSYEQYF. CDR3 bases: TGTGCCAGCAGCTTGGGCTACCGACTCAGCTACGAGCAGTACTTC.

The V and J genes are TRBV10-1 and TRBJ2-3, with 10 bases that match TRBD2. V trimming: 6 bases; J trimming: 6 bases; junction bases outside the gene matches: 3. The CDR3 contains 13 residues. Germline CDR1 is WNHNN and CDR2 is SYGVQD (reference sequence). The CDR3 reads CASSLAGEDTQYF. The CDR3 DNA follows: TGCGCCAGCAGCCTAGCGGGAGAGGATACGCAGTATTTT.

The CDR3 sequence is CASSLFPWGGTNEKLFF. CDR3 in DNA: TGTGCCAGCAGTTTATTCCCCTGGGGAGGTACTAATGAAAAACTGTTTTTT. This chain links TRBV27 with TRBJ1-4; no reliable D call. Germline V gene sequence: CDR1 MNHEY, CDR2 SMNVEV (reference sequence). V lost 1 base and J 2 bases, leaving 14 bases between the germline ends. This CDR3 is 17 amino acids long. The full variable domain, its missing parts supplied by reference TRBV27 and TRBJ1-4, is EAQVTQNPRYLITVTGKKLTVTCSQNMNHEYMSWYRQDPGLGLRQIYYSMNVEVTDKGDVPEGYKVSRKEKRNFPLILESPSPNQTSLYFCASSLFPWGGTNEKLFFGSGTQLSVL.

The sample holds one count of this clone. Additional DNA sequences in this sample encode the identical CDR3. This chain connects TRBV3-1 (or the pseudogene TRBV3-2) to TRBJ1-5; D is ambiguous. This CDR3 has 14 amino acids. Germline V gives CDR1 LGHDT, CDR2 YNNKEL (reference sequence). Trimming took 4 bases from V and 2 from J, leaving 9 bases between them. The CDR3: CASSPRGGNQPQHF. Written as DNA, the CDR3 is TGTGCCAGCAGCCCTAGAGGAGGCAATCAGCCCCAGCATTTT.

A note on this clone: Other DNA sequences in this specimen translate into the identical CDR3. The chain has TRBV3-1 (or the pseudogene TRBV3-2) and TRBJ1-5, with D tentatively TRBD1 (5 bases). CDR3 length: 14 amino acids. Germline CDR1 and CDR2: LGHDT and YNNKEL (reference sequence). Trimming removed 4 bases from V and 4 bases from J, with 11 bases in between. The CDR3 spells CASSPRGGNQPQHF. CDR3 DNA: TGTGCCAGCAGCCCGAGGGGTGGAAATCAGCCCCAGCATTTT.

V and J are TRBV6-5 and TRBJ1-4; 8 bases agree with TRBD1. Germline trimming cut 6 bases from V and 5 bases from J; bases unmatched to any gene: 8. The CDR3 runs to 15 residues. CDR1 is MNHEY, CDR2 SVGAGI, per germline. As DNA, the CDR3 is TGTGCCAGCAGACTAACAGGGGGGAGAAATGAAAAACTGTTTTTT. Its translation is CASRLTGGRNEKLFF.

This clone was seen a handful of times. The J gene is TRBJ2-7, the V gene TRBV24-1, with no clear D. The V end was cut by 2 bases, the J end by 3 bases, with 4 bases between. From germline, CDR1 is KGHDR and CDR2 SFDVKD. The CDR3 is made up of 12 amino acids. In DNA form, the CDR3 reads TGTGCCACCAGTGATTGGGGCTACGAGCAGTACTTC. This sequence encodes CATSDWGYEQYF.

This chain connects TRBV4-2 to TRBJ1-5; D gene uncertain. The CDR3 is 18 residues long. The germline V gene has CDR1 LGHNA and CDR2 YNFKEQ. V shed 0 bases and J shed 4 bases, with 19 bases lying between them. Here the CDR3 DNA reads TGTGCCAGCAGCCAAGAGCGGCGCTCTACCTATTTTAATCAGCCCCAGCATTTT. Its protein is CASSQERRSTYFNQPQHF.

This chain joins TRBV6-5 and TRBJ2-1, with 9 bases matching TRBD2. V shed 7 bases and J 6 bases; nucleotides not matched to a gene: 4. Germline CDR1 reads MNHEY; CDR2 reads SVGAGI. The CDR3 extends over 13 amino acids. CDR3 nucleotide sequence: TGTGCCAGCACCGGGACTAGCCTCAATGAGCAGTTCTTC. Translating gives CASTGTSLNEQFF.

There are a few counts of this clone. The chain joins TRBV7-2 to TRBJ2-1; 11 bases are shared with TRBD2. This CDR3 is built from 18 residues. Trimming removed 1 base from V and 0 bases from J; junction bases left unmatched: 5. CDR1 and CDR2 (germline): SGHTA, FQGNSA. CDR3 sequence (DNA): TGTGCCAGCAGCTTAGGGACTAGCGGGTCTCGCTCCTACAATGAGCAGTTCTTC. It yields the protein CASSLGTSGSRSYNEQFF.

This rearrangement joins TRBV5-1 to TRBJ2-4, with D possibly TRBD2 on 7 matching bases. The V end was cut by 3 bases, the J end by 1 base, with 11 bases between. The CDR3 is 15 amino acids. In germline, CDR1 is SGHRS, CDR2 YFSETQ. In DNA, the CDR3 is TGCGCCAGCAGCTGGGGGGGCTCGGCCAAAAACATTCAGTACTTC. As protein: CASSWGGSAKNIQYF.

The V call is TRBV30, the J call TRBJ1-4; the match to TRBD1 covers 9 bases. V lost 1 base to trimming and J lost 8 bases; unmatched junction nucleotides: 8. CDR3 length: 15 residues. CDR1 and CDR2 from the germline V gene are GTSNPN and SVGIG (reference sequence). CDR3 sequence (DNA): TGTGCCTGGAGTGGGGGATTCGGGACAGGGGAAAAACTGTTTTTT. It translates to CAWSGGFGTGEKLFF.

The chain employs TRBV5-4 and TRBJ1-1; 10 bases are shared with TRBD1. Germline assignment: CDR1 SGHNT and CDR2 YYREEE (reference sequence). The CDR3 contains 14 residues. After removal of 4 bases from V and 4 bases from J, the junction contained 4 bases not matched to a gene. This CDR3 is CASSRGQGITEAFF. CDR3 sequence (DNA): TGTGCCAGCAGCCGGGGACAGGGGATCACTGAAGCTTTCTTT.